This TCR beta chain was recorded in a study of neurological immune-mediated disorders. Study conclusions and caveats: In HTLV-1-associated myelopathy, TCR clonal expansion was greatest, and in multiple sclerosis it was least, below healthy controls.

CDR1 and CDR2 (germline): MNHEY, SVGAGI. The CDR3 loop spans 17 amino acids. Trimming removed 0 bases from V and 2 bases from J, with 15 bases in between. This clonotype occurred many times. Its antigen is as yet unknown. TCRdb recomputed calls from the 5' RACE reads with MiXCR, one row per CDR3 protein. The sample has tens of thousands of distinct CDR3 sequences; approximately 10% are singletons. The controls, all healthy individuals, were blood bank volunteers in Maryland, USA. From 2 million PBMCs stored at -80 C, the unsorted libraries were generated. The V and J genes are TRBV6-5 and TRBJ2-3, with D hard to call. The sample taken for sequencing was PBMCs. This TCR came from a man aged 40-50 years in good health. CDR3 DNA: TGTGCCAGCAGTTACTCTGTCCCAGCGTCTTCCACAGATACGCAGTATTTT. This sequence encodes CASSYSVPASSTDTQYF.